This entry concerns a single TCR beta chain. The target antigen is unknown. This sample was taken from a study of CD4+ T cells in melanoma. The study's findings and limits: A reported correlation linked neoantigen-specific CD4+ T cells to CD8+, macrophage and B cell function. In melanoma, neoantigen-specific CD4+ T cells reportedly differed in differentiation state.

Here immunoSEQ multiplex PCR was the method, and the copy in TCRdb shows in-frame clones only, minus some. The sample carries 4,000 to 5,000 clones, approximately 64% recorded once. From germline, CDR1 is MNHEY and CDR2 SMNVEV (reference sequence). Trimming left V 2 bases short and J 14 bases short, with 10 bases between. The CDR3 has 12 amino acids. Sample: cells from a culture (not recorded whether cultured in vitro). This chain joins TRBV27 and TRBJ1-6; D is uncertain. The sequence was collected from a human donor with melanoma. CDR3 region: CASSLERRTLHF. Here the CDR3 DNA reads TGTGCCAGCAGTTTAGAACGACGGACCCTCCACTTT.